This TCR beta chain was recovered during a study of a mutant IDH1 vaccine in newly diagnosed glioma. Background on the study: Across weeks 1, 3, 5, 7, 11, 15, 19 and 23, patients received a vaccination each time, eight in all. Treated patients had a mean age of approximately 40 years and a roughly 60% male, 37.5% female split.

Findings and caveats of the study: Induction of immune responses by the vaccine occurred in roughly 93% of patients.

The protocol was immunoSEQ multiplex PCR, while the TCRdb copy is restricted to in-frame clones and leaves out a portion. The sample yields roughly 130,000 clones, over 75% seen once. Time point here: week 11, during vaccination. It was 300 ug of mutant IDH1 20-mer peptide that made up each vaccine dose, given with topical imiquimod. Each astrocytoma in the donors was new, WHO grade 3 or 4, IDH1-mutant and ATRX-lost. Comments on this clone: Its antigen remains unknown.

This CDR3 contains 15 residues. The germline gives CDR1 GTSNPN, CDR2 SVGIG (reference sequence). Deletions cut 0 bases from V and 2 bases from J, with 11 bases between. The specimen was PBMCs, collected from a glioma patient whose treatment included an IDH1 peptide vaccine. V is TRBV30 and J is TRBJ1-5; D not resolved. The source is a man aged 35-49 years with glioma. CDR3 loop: CAWSVQTAGNQPQHF. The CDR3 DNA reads TGTGCCTGGAGTGTGCAGACGGCGGGCAATCAGCCCCAGCATTTT.